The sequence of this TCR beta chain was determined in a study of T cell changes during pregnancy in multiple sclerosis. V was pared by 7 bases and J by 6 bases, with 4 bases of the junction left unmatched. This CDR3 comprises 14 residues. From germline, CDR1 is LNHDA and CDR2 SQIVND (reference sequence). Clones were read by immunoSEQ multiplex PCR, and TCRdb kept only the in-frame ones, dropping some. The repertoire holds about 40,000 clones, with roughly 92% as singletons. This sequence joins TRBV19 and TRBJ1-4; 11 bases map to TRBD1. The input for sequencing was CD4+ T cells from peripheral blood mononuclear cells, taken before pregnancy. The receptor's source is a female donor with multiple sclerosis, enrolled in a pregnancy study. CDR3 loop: CASMRTGGDEKLFF. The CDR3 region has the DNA TGTGCCAGTATGAGGACAGGGGGCGATGAAAAACTGTTTTTT.